Detailed here is one T cell receptor beta chain. The target of this receptor is not known. To prepare the library, the immunoSEQ multiplex PCR assay was applied. A mixture of 60 forward primers for TCR Vbeta segments and 13 reverse primers for TCR Jbeta segments was used in the multiplex PCR. The CDR3 region of rearranged TCR beta genes was amplified from genomic DNA by a multiplex PCR assay. Amplified TCR beta libraries were sequenced as 87-base-pair reads on the Illumina HiSeq System. As for the original processing: A later analysis tallied tens of millions of unique TCR beta chains across the 666 repertoires, and approximately 12 million of those chains were shared by two or more donors. Raw reads were error-corrected and collapsed into unique sequences by a nearest-neighbor algorithm in which closely related sequences were merged to remove PCR and sequencing errors. Alignment of CDR3 sequences to IMGT reference sequences was used to assign V, D and J gene segments. For a sequence to be retained, a match of at least six nucleotides to both a V gene segment and a J gene segment was required. A rearrangement counted as productive if the CDR3 had no stop codons and remained in frame with V and J, and every other rearrangement counted as non-productive. Following IMGT convention, CDR3 was defined as the stretch from the second conserved V-encoded cysteine up to the conserved J-encoded phenylalanine. The earlier analysis of about 560 of the donors excluded any sequence lacking an unambiguous match to a single V gene segment. In an earlier analysis of 450 to 700 of the donors, V segments were called functional above 56.7% productive rearrangements and were called segregating when the between-donor standard deviation exceeded 5%. To diagnose cytomegalovirus status from the catalog of TCR beta chain sequences, a statistical classification framework was built. A later analysis assigned V and J genes by comparing TCR nucleotide sequences with IMGT/GENE-DB human TR gene sequences. The TCRdist pipeline was used in a later analysis to assign CDR3 sequences and most-parsimonious VDJ recombination scenarios. In a later analysis, each TCR beta chain was defined by its CDR3 amino acid sequence together with its V-gene family, and reads without a unique V-gene family were excluded. In a later analysis, fewer than 600 highly shared, low-generation-probability nucleotide sequences were removed to address suspected cross-contamination and a sequencing artifact. A later analysis calculated a clonal expansion index for each public chain from normalized within-repertoire ranks of inferred template counts. A later analysis computed generation probabilities with a VDJ recombination model fitted to out-of-frame rearrangements, and checked the results against IGoR. In a later analysis, TCR-TCR, TCR-HLA and TCR-CMV co-occurrence was scored with hypergeometric tests, and a repertoire-size bias correction was applied to TCR pairs. False discovery rates were estimated in a later analysis by permuting HLA or CMV assignments 20 times. A later analysis grouped co-occurring TCRs with DBSCAN, adding TCRdist sequence similarity when clustering within HLA-allele-positive subsets. Co-occurrence clustering excluded repertoires with fewer than 30,000 or more than 120,000 public chains, plus five with anomalous nucleotide sharing. Drawn from immuneACCESS, this table holds only the in-frame rearrangements with V and J called that TCRdb kept. Clones are partly lost; checked studies trace under half to an unresolved V gene and leave the rest unexplained. The V and J calls and clone size are taken from that table; D and trimming were inferred from the DNA. In this sample's table one finds about 83,000 clones. The ten largest clones capture about 3.8% of the sample.

This specimen belongs to a study of cytomegalovirus exposure and HLA in healthy donors (TCRdb year 2017). Context from the whole study: According to an earlier analysis of several hundred of the donors, about 170 million T cells yielded approximately 120 million unique TCR beta sequences and about 300 Gb of sequence data. Around 320 gigabases of sequencing data and 70 million to 85 million unique TCR sequences were included in an early release covering roughly 600 HLA-typed donors. Of the roughly 390 genotyped donors, 65% to 90% fell in the genetic ancestry cluster associated with self-reported Caucasian donors. The study was designed to test whether signatures of past pathogen exposure could be identified by cataloging public T cell receptors. Using immunosequencing, the study profiled T cell repertoires from 500 to 800 subjects and related those repertoires to cytomegalovirus serostatus. Besides the first cohort of approximately 710 subjects, a separate validation cohort made up of 120 different subjects was used. To predict cytomegalovirus infection status, the study combined high-throughput TCR immunosequencing, statistical association of individual TCRs with disease status, and machine learning. In a later analysis, previously published TCR beta repertoires from roughly 710 donors were re-analyzed and high-resolution HLA genotyping was added so that TCR occurrence patterns could be studied. The later analysis used no new phenotypic data to find candidate immune exposures, relying instead on TCR beta sequences and their occurrence across donors. To decide whether each TCR beta V gene segment behaved as functional or pseudogenic, an earlier analysis of fewer than 750 of the donors relied on high-throughput TCR beta sequencing. Donor age, sex, ethnicity and CMV serostatus were collected together with the repertoire data. In a later genetic analysis, genome-wide SNP genotypes for about three fifths of the 666 donors were used, and that subset was treated as a discovery cohort. Every discovery cohort repertoire had been produced on one sequencing platform. HLA typing covered class I and class II loci at four-digit resolution. Typing coverage varied by locus: roughly 620-640 donors for A, B, C, DRB1 and DQB1; approximately 500 for DQA1; approximately 570 for DPA1; more than 450 for DPB1. Because of strong linkage in the cohort, roughly five DR-DQ haplotypes were treated as single units for association and clustering. Among some 400 genotyped donors of the cohort, an average of about 240,000 unique TCR beta nucleotide sequences were sequenced per donor, about a sixth of them non-productive. Overall study outcomes, separate from this receptor: The earlier analysis of 587 of the donors excluded 15 to 20 rarely observed V segments, including chromosome 9 orphons, because counts were too low. The sequencing pipeline was judged likely to have produced a cluster of highly shared sequence variants as a technical artifact. A later analysis reported that several top co-occurrence clusters appeared linked to parvovirus B19, influenza, CMV and Epstein-Barr virus. Broadly in line with IMGT annotations, most TCR beta V segments showed up in productive rearrangements about 90% or about 30% of the time in an earlier analysis of some 590 of the donors. In a later analysis, most CMV-associated TCR beta chains were found to appear HLA-restricted, with HLA associations seemingly driven largely by CMV exposure. Because the 87-base-pair reads could not distinguish some IMGT-functional V segments, including TRBV6-2 and TRBV6-3, those segments were excluded. A few of the identified cytomegalovirus-associated TCR beta chains were confirmed in vitro to be specific for cytomegalovirus antigens. A further reported finding was that TCR beta sequences accurately predicted the HLA-A and HLA-B alleles for most subjects in the first cohort. According to a later genetic analysis, donors in an Asian-associated ancestry cluster had fewer N-insertions in productive TCRs than the approximately 670-donor mean. The authors suggested that the approach could potentially be generalized to other disease states and immunological phenotypes. Assigning TCR associations to individual alleles was difficult when HLA alleles, especially DR and DQ, strongly co-occurred. CMV serostatus was the only immune exposure information available for the cohort. Linkage disequilibrium might explain the correlated functional status among segregating V segments, but an unknown experimental factor could not be ruled out. In a later genetic analysis, a missense DCLRE1C variant was associated with V-gene and J-gene trimming of TCR beta chains, and the association was replicated in an independent cohort. In a later analysis, TCR association rates were found to vary across HLA loci, with the most associated TCRs seen for DRB1 alleles and the fewest for HLA-C alleles. Compared with equally common non-associated chains, HLA-associated TCR beta chains in a later analysis were more clonally expanded and had lower generation probabilities. In a later analysis, 16,951 TCR beta sequences were associated with specific HLA alleles at a false discovery rate of 0.05. Presence/absence analyses assumed roughly uniform sequencing depth across donors, an assumption that may not hold. Most TCR sequences were observed very rarely across donors, whereas some public TCRs were present in many individuals. In both the original and validation cohorts, the classifier was reported to diagnose cytomegalovirus status with high specificity and sensitivity. A total of roughly 160 TCR beta chains were listed by the study as associated with cytomegalovirus. The cohort was sequenced for TCR beta chains only, and without alpha or paired-chain data the features that could be detected were limited. Because HLA typing was missing for some donors at each locus, association tests included only the typed subset.

The cohort comprised 666 healthy bone marrow donors. All cohort members were sampled while nominally healthy, although unrecorded immune exposures were likely present. The donor was CMV seropositive and was included in the group of approximately 310 seropositive cohort members. Every donor gave a peripheral blood sample, and the peripheral blood mononuclear cells from that sample were used for TCR beta sequencing. Genomic DNA was extracted from the blood cell samples with the Qiagen DNeasy Blood Extraction Kit. For CDR1 and CDR2, the germline V gene lists SGHRS and YFSETQ. Clipping removes 3 bases from V and 5 bases from J, with 5 as the unmatched junction base count. The CDR3 goes from the cysteine to the phenylalanine over 13 residues. Of all the DNA, just the CDR3 is kept, 39 bases in frame from base 1.

The receptor comes from a man younger than 30 in good health and CMV-seropositive. The rearrangement joined TRBV5-1 to TRBJ2-7, with 7 bases aligning to TRBD2. The sample comprised PBMCs. The CDR3 here reads CASSSRGDHEQYF. The sequenced DNA is TGCGCCAGCAGCTCCCGGGGGGACCACGAGCAGTACTTC.